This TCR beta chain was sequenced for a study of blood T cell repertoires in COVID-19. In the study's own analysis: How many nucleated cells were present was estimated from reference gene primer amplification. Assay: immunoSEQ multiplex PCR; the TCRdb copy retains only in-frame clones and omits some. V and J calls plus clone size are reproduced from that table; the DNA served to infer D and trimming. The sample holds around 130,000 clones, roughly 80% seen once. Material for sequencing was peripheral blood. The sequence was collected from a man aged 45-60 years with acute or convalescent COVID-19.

This CDR3 is CASSQDGTGVFYGYTF. CDR3 DNA sequence: TGTGCCAGCAGCCAAGATGGGACAGGGGTATTCTATGGCTACACCTTC. V is TRBV4-2 and J is TRBJ1-2, with 10 bases aligning to TRBD1. Germline V gene data show CDR1 as LGHNA and CDR2 as YNFKEQ. The CDR3 is 16 amino acids. V lost 0 bases and J lost 4; bases outside the gene matches: 5.